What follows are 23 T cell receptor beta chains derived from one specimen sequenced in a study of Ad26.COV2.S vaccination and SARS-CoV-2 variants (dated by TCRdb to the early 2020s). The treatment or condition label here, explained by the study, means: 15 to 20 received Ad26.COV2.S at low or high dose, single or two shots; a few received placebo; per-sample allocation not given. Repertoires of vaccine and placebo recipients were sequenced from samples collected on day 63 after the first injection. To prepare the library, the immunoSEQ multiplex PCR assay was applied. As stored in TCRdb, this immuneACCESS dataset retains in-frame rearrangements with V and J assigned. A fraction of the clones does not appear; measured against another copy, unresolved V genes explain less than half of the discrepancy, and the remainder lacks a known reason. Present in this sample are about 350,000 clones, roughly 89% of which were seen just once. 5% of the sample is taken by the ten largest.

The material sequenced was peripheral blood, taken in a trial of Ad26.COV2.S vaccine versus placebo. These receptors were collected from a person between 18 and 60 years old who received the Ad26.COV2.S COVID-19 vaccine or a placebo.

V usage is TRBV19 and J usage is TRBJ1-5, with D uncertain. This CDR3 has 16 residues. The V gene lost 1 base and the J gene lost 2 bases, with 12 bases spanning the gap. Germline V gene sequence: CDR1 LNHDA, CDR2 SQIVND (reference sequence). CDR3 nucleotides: TGTGCCAGTAGTATAGCGGAGGGTATGGGCAATCAGCCCCAGCATTTT. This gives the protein CASSIAEGMGNQPQHF.

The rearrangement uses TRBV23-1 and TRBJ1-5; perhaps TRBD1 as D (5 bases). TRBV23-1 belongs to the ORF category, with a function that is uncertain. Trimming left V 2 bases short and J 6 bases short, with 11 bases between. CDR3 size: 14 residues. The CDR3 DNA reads TGCGCCAGCAGTCAAGGGGCAGGGTTTCAGCCCCAGCATTTT. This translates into CASSQGAGFQPQHF.

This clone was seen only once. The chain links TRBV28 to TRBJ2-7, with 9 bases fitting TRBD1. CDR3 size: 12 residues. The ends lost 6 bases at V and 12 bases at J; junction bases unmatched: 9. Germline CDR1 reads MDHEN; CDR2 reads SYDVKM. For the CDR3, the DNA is TGTGCCAGCAGCCGCCCGGGACAGGGTCTGTACTTC. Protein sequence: CASSRPGQGLYF.

DNA for the CDR3: TGTGCCAGCAGCTTAGTGGTCACAGATACGCAGTATTTT. Its translation: CASSLVVTDTQYF. The chain links TRBV7-2 to TRBJ2-3; D gene uncertain. Germline V gene data show CDR1 as SGHTA and CDR2 as FQGNSA. The V gene lost 1 base and the J gene lost 2 bases, with 4 bases spanning the gap. The CDR3 has 13 residues.

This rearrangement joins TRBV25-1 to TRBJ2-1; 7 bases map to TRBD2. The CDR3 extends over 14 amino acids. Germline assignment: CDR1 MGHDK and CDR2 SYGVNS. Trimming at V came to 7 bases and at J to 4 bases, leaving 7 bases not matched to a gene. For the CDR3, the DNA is TGTGCCAGCAAAAAGAGCGGGGCTTACAATGAGCAGTTCTTC. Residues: CASKKSGAYNEQFF.

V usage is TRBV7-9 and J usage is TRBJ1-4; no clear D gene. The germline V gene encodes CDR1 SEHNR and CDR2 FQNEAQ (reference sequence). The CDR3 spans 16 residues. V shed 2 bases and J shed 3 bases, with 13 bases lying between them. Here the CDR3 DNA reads TGTGCCAGCAGCTTAAGTCGGTATCTAGCTAATGAAAAACTGTTTTTT. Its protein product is CASSLSRYLANEKLFF.

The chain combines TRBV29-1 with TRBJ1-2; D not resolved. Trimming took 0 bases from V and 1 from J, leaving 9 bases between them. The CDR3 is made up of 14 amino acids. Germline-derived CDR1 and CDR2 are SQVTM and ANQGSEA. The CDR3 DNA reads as TGCAGCGTTGAAGATCGCCCACTTAACTATGGCTACACCTTC. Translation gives CSVEDRPLNYGYTF.

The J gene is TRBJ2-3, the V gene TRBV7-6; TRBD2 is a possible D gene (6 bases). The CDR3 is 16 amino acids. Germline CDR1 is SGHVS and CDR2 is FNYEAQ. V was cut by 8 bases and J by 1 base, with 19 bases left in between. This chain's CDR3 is CASSPFGRSGTDTQYF. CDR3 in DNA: TGTGCCAGCTCACCCTTCGGGAGAAGTGGCACAGATACGCAGTATTTT.

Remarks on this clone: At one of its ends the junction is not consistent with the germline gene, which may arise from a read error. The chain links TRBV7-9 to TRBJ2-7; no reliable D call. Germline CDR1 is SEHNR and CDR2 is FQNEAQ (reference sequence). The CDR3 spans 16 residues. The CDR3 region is CASSLAGSGASSEQYF. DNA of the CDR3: TGTGCCAGCAGCTTGGCCGGGTCCGGCGCCTCCTCCGAGCAGTACTTC.

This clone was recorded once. This chain's CDR3 is CASGQGHEQFF. CDR3 coding DNA: TGTGCCAGTGGACAGGGGCATGAGCAGTTCTTC. The rearrangement joins TRBV19 to TRBJ2-1; 9 positions agree with TRBD1. This CDR3 is 11 amino acids long. Germline-derived CDR1 and CDR2 are LNHDA and SQIVND (reference sequence). The junction had 1 base not matched to a gene; V was cut back by 8 bases and J by 8 bases. The full variable domain, completed using reference TRBV19 and TRBJ2-1, is DGGITQSPKYLFRKEGQNVTLSCEQNLNHDAMYWYRQDPGQGLRLIYYSQIVNDFQKGDIAEGYSVSREKKESFPLTVTSAQKNPTAFYLCASGQGHEQFFGPGTRLTVL.

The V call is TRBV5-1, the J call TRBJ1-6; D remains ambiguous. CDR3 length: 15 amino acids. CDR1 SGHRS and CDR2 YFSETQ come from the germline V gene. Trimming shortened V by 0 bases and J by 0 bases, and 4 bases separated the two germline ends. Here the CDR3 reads CASSLDSSYNSPLHF. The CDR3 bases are TGCGCCAGCAGCTTGGACAGCTCCTATAATTCACCCCTCCACTTT. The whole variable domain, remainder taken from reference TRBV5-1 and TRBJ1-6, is KAGVTQTPRYLIKTRGQQVTLSCSPISGHRSVSWYQQTPGQGLQFLFEYFSETQRNKGNFPGRFSGRQFSNSRSEMNVSTLELGDSALYLCASSLDSSYNSPLHFGNGTRLTVT.

The DNA of the CDR3 is TGTGCCACCAGCAGAGCGGGGGCACAAAATGAAAAACTGTTTTTT. Its translation is CATSRAGAQNEKLFF. V and J are TRBV15 and TRBJ1-4, with D maybe TRBD1 (6 bases). The ends were cut back, 1 base at V and 5 bases at J, with 11 bases in the middle. The CDR3 length is 15 residues. Germline assignment: CDR1 LNHNV and CDR2 YYDKDF (reference sequence).

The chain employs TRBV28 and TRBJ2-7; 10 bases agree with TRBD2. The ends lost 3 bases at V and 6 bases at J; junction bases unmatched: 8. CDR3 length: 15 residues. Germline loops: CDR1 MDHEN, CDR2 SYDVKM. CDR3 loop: CASSLSSGSDIEQYF. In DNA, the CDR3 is TGTGCCAGCAGTTTGTCTAGCGGGAGTGACATCGAGCAGTACTTC.

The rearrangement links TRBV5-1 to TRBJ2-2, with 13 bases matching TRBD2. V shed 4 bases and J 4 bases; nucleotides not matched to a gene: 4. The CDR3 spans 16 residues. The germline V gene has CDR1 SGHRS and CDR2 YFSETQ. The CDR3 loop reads CASSPGLAGSTGELFF. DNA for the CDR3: TGCGCCAGCAGCCCGGGACTAGCGGGGTCCACCGGGGAGCTGTTTTTT. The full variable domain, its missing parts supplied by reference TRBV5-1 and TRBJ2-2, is KAGVTQTPRYLIKTRGQQVTLSCSPISGHRSVSWYQQTPGQGLQFLFEYFSETQRNKGNFPGRFSGRQFSNSRSEMNVSTLELGDSALYLCASSPGLAGSTGELFFGEGSRLTVL.

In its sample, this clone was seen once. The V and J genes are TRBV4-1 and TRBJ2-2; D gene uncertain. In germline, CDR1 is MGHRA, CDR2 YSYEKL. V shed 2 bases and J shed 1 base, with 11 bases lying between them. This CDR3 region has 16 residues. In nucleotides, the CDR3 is TGCGCCAGCAGCCAAAGGGCAGGTCAGAACACCGGGGAGCTGTTTTTT. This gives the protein CASSQRAGQNTGELFF.

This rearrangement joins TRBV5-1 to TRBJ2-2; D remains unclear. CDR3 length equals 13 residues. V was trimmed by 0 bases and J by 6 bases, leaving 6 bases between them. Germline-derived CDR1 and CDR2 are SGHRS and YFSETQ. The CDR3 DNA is TGCGCCAGCAGCTTGGAAAAAGCCGGGGAGCTGTTTTTT. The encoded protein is CASSLEKAGELFF.

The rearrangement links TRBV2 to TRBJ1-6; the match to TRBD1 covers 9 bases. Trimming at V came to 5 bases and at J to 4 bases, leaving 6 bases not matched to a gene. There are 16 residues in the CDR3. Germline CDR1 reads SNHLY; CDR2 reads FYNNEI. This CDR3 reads CASSPGTGNYNSPLHF. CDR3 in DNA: TGTGCCAGCAGTCCCGGGACAGGGAATTATAATTCACCCCTCCACTTT.

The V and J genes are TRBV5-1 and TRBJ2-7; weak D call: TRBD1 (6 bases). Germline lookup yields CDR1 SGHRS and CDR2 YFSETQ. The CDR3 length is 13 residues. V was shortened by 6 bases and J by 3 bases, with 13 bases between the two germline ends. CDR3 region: CASKAGEDYEQYF. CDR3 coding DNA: TGCGCCAGCAAGGCAGGGGAAGACTACGAGCAGTACTTC.

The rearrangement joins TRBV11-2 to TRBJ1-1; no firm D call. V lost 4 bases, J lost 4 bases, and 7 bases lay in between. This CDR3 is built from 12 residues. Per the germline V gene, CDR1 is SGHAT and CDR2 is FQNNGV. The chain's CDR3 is CASSYSGTEAFF. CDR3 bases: TGTGCCAGCAGCTACTCGGGCACTGAAGCTTTCTTT.

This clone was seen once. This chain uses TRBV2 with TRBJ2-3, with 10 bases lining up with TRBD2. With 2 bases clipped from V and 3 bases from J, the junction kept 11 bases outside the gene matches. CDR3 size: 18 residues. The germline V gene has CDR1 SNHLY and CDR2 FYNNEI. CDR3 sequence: CASSENIELAGVTDTQYF. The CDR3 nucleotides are TGTGCCAGCAGTGAAAATATTGAGCTAGCGGGAGTGACAGATACGCAGTATTTT.

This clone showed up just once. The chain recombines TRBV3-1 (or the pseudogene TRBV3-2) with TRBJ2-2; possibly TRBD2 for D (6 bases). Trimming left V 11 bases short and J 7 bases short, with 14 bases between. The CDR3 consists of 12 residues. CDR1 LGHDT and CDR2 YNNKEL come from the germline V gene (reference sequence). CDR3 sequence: CAGGNTGGELFF. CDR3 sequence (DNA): TGTGCCGGGGGGAACACGGGCGGGGAGCTGTTTTTT.

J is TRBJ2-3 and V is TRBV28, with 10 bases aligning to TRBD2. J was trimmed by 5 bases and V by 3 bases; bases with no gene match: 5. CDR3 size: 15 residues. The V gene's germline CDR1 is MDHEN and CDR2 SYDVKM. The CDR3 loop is CASSFSGLAEDTQYF. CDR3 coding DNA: TGTGCCAGCAGTTTTTCAGGACTAGCGGAAGATACGCAGTATTTT.

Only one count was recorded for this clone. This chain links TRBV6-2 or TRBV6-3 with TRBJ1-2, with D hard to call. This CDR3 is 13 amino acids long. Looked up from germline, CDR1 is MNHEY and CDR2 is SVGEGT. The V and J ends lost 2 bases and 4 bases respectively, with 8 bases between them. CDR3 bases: TGTGCCAGCAGTTACCGCGGCGGCTATGGCTACACCTTC. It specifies CASSYRGGYGYTF.